The 18 T cell receptor beta chains below all came from one sample that was sequenced in a study of blood T cell repertoires in COVID-19 (dated by TCRdb to 2018 to 2021). Library generation was performed with the immunoSEQ multiplex PCR assay. The clones in this table, taken by TCRdb from immuneACCESS, are in-frame only. Not every clone is retained; where verified, under half of the shortfall comes from an unresolved V gene, and the cause of the rest is unknown. The sample table holds some 250,000 clones, of which roughly 83% were seen once. 27% of the sample goes to the ten largest clones. The sequenced material came from peripheral blood. These receptors all stem from a middle-aged man with acute or convalescent COVID-19.

V gene TRBV7-9 combines with J gene TRBJ2-5; 15 bases align to TRBD2. Trimming at V came to 5 bases and at J to 1 base, leaving 11 bases not matched to a gene. Germline CDR1 is SEHNR and CDR2 is FQNEAQ (reference sequence). The CDR3 covers 19 residues. The CDR3 spells CASSPWTSGRAGSQETQYF. The CDR3, as DNA: TGTGCCAGCAGCCCTTGGACTAGCGGGAGGGCCGGGAGCCAAGAGACCCAGTACTTC.

In its sample, this clone was seen a few times. The chain combines TRBV7-9 with TRBJ1-2; TRBD1 matches 7 bases. CDR1 is SEHNR, CDR2 FQNEAQ, per germline (reference sequence). J was trimmed by 5 bases and V by 3 bases; bases with no gene match: 3. The CDR3 length is 13 residues. The chain's CDR3 is CASSFGTDYGYTF. CDR3 nucleotides: TGTGCCAGCAGCTTTGGGACAGATTATGGCTACACCTTC. The full variable domain, its missing parts supplied by reference TRBV7-9 and TRBJ1-2, is DTGVSQNPRHKITKRGQNVTFRCDPISEHNRLYWYRQTLGQGPEFLTYFQNEAQLEKSRLLSDRFSAERPKGSFSTLEIQRTEQGDSAMYLCASSFGTDYGYTFGSGTRLTVV.

The chain employs TRBV5-4 and TRBJ2-1, with 15 nucleotides matching TRBD2. The V and J ends lost 4 bases and 10 bases, in that order; junction bases with no gene match: 6. Germline assignment: CDR1 SGHNT and CDR2 YYREEE (reference sequence). The CDR3 runs to 15 residues. Here the CDR3 reads CASSPGTSGGREQFF. CDR3 sequence (DNA): TGTGCCAGCAGCCCCGGGACTAGCGGGGGGCGGGAGCAGTTCTTC. The variable domain in full, with the rest retrieved from reference TRBV5-4 and TRBJ2-1, is ETGVTQSPTHLIKTRGQQVTLRCSSQSGHNTVSWYQQALGQGPQFIFQYYREEENGRGNFPPRFSGLQFPNYSSELNVNALELDDSALYLCASSPGTSGGREQFFGPGTRLTVL.

The chain carries TRBV18 and TRBJ2-3; 7 bases align to TRBD2. Germline CDR1 KGHSH, CDR2 LQKENI. V dropped 6 bases and J dropped 1; count of bases not matched to a gene: 16. This CDR3 is 18 amino acids long. CDR3 residues: CASSLLNRASGGTDTQYF. CDR3 DNA: TGTGCCAGCTCCCTCCTAAACCGGGCGAGCGGGGGCACAGATACGCAGTATTTT.

This clone was found once. The genes are TRBV2 and TRBJ1-2; a weak D match, TRBD1 (6 bases). The CDR3 consists of 13 residues. In germline, CDR1 is SNHLY, CDR2 FYNNEI. Trimming removed 4 bases at V and 4 bases at J, with 10 bases between. The CDR3 bases are TGTGCCAGCAGTGTAGACAGGTTCTATGGCTACACCTTC. The encoded protein is CASSVDRFYGYTF.

V and J are TRBV30 and TRBJ1-4, with 8 bases aligning to TRBD1. Trimming took 2 bases from V and 10 from J; bases not matched to a gene: 9. The CDR3 is 14 residues long. CDR1 and CDR2 from the germline V gene are GTSNPN and SVGIG (reference sequence). CDR3 protein: CAWSQAGGQGKLFF. The CDR3, as DNA: TGTGCCTGGAGTCAAGCAGGGGGCCAGGGAAAACTGTTTTTT.

This clone appeared once. V gene TRBV20-1 combines with J gene TRBJ2-7; 7 bases are shared with TRBD2. Germline values: CDR1 DFQATT, CDR2 SNEGSKA (reference sequence). V lost 3 bases to trimming and J lost 3 bases; unmatched junction nucleotides: 5. The CDR3 length is 13 residues. The CDR3 protein is CSASLLADYEQYF. CDR3 nucleotides: TGCAGTGCTAGTTTGCTAGCGGACTACGAGCAGTACTTC.

This chain links TRBV30 with TRBJ1-1; D perhaps matches TRBD1 (5 bases). The CDR3 covers 13 residues. The germline V gene has CDR1 GTSNPN and CDR2 SVGIG (reference sequence). The V gene lost 0 bases and the J gene lost 5 bases, with 10 bases spanning the gap. The CDR3 is CAWSVQVGTEAFF. CDR3 nucleotide sequence: TGTGCCTGGAGTGTACAGGTTGGGACTGAAGCTTTCTTT.

This chain connects TRBV7-9 to TRBJ1-1, with D possibly being TRBD1 (6 bases). The germline V gene has CDR1 SEHNR and CDR2 FQNEAQ (reference sequence). The germline V and J ends were trimmed by 6 bases and 7 bases, with 18 bases remaining between them. CDR3 size: 14 residues. CDR3 DNA: TGTGCCAGCAGTCCACGGGGGCGGGAGAATGAAGCTTTCTTT. Its translation is CASSPRGRENEAFF. The entire variable domain, with the rest obtained from reference TRBV7-9 and TRBJ1-1, is as follows: DTGVSQNPRHKITKRGQNVTFRCDPISEHNRLYWYRQTLGQGPEFLTYFQNEAQLEKSRLLSDRFSAERPKGSFSTLEIQRTEQGDSAMYLCASSPRGRENEAFFGQGTRLTVV.

This clone was picked up one time. The gene calls are TRBV2 and TRBJ1-1; 7 bases fit TRBD1. Per the germline V gene, CDR1 is SNHLY and CDR2 is FYNNEI. V was pared by 2 bases and J by 2 bases, with 14 bases of the junction left unmatched. The CDR3 length is 18 residues. The DNA of the CDR3 is TGTGCCAGCAGTGAAAGGGGGACAGATGGGTTCTATAACACTGAAGCTTTCTTT. This codes for CASSERGTDGFYNTEAFF. Full variable domain (remainder filled in from reference TRBV2 and TRBJ1-1): EPEVTQTPSHQVTQMGQEVILRCVPISNHLYFYWYRQILGQKVEFLVSFYNNEISEKSEIFDDQFSVERPDGSNFTLKIRSTKLEDSAMYFCASSERGTDGFYNTEAFFGQGTRLTVV.

The chain links TRBV7-3 to TRBJ2-3; 10 bases line up with TRBD2. Germline V gene sequence: CDR1 SGHTA, CDR2 FQGTGA. V lost 5 bases and J lost 5; bases outside the gene matches: 4. The CDR3 has 14 residues. For the CDR3, the DNA is TGTGCCAGCAGCCTTGGACTAGCGGAAGATACGCAGTATTTT. It yields the protein CASSLGLAEDTQYF. Full variable domain (remainder filled in from reference TRBV7-3 and TRBJ2-3): GAGVSQTPSNKVTEKGKYVELRCDPISGHTALYWYRQSLGQGPEFLIYFQGTGAADDSGLPNDRFFAVRPEGSVSTLKIQRTERGDSAVYLCASSLGLAEDTQYFGPGTRLTVL.

This clone was counted only a few times. The chain couples TRBV5-1 to TRBJ1-4; D is possibly TRBD1 (5 bases). V gave up 1 base and J gave up 8 bases, with 12 bases separating them. The CDR3 runs 14 residues. CDR1 and CDR2 (germline): SGHRS, YFSETQ. CDR3 residues: CASSLNAGEEKLFF. The CDR3 bases are TGCGCCAGCAGCTTGAACGCGGGGGAGGAAAAACTGTTTTTT.

The genes are TRBV30 and TRBJ1-4; 7 bases fit TRBD1. Trimming at V came to 2 bases and at J to 4 bases, leaving 4 bases not matched to a gene. This CDR3 has 14 amino acids. The germline V gene encodes CDR1 GTSNPN and CDR2 SVGIG (reference sequence). CDR3 sequence: CAWSTGALNEKLFF. Here the CDR3 DNA reads TGTGCCTGGAGTACAGGGGCCCTTAATGAAAAACTGTTTTTT.

This clone was seen only a few times. The V call is TRBV3-1 (or the pseudogene TRBV3-2), the J call TRBJ1-3; perhaps TRBD1 as D (6 bases). Germline assignment: CDR1 LGHDT and CDR2 YNNKEL (reference sequence). The CDR3 length is 15 residues. Deletions cut 4 bases from V and 1 base from J, with 11 bases between. The CDR3 DNA sequence: TGTGCCAGCAGCCTCGGACAGTGGTCTGGAAACACCATATATTTT. This codes for CASSLGQWSGNTIYF.

The chain combines TRBV6-2 or TRBV6-3 with TRBJ1-2, with 8 bases fitting TRBD1. Germline V gene data show CDR1 as MNHEY and CDR2 as SVGEGT. The CDR3 spans 13 residues. The V segment lost 5 bases and the J segment 4 bases; nucleotides outside the gene matches: 3. The CDR3 here is CASSTTGGYGYTF. Written as DNA, the CDR3 is TGTGCCAGCAGTACCACAGGGGGCTATGGCTACACCTTC.

The V call is TRBV19, the J call TRBJ2-3; 8 bases are shared with TRBD2. This CDR3 comprises 17 residues. Germline V gene lookup returns CDR1 LNHDA and CDR2 SQIVND (reference sequence). V lost 4 bases, J lost 6 bases, and 15 bases stayed unmatched. The DNA for the CDR3 is TGTGCCAGTAGTACCCGAACAGGACTAGCTTGGTCCGATACGCAGTATTTT. Encoded protein: CASSTRTGLAWSDTQYF.

This sequence joins TRBV6-4 and TRBJ2-1; a possible D gene is TRBD1 (6 bases). CDR1 MRHNA and CDR2 SNTAGT come from the germline V gene. Between the trimmed V and J ends, which lost 4 bases and 5 bases, there was a span of 12 bases. The CDR3 loop spans 14 amino acids. CDR3 DNA sequence: TGTGCCAGCAGTGCCTTAGGACAGAACAATGAGCAGTTCTTC. As protein: CASSALGQNNEQFF.

V and J are TRBV29-1 and TRBJ2-1, with TRBD2 as a possible D gene (6 bases). Germline lookup yields CDR1 SQVTM and CDR2 ANQGSEA. The CDR3 has 12 residues. Trimming cost V 4 bases and J 5 bases, with 9 bases left between them. CDR3 nucleotides: TGCAGCGTTGGACGCGGGAACAATGAGCAGTTCTTC. Its protein is CSVGRGNNEQFF.